The entry below gives a single T cell receptor (beta chain) sequence along with its context. Its specificity is unknown. The sample comes from a study of response to subunit inactivated influenza vaccine. Overall study results and limits: There was a suggestion from the authors that each seasonal influenza vaccination recruits few new T cells.

Germline V gene sequence: CDR1 LGHDT, CDR2 YNNKEL (reference sequence). This CDR3 spans 14 amino acids. Trimming removed 5 bases from V and 5 bases from J; junction bases left unmatched: 6. TCRdb called the RT-PCR reads again in MiXCR, with one record for every CDR3 protein. The data contain roughly 790,000 distinct CDR3 sequences, around 21% of them singletons. The chain employs TRBV3-1 and TRBJ1-1; 9 nucleotides agree with TRBD1. Sequences were derived from PBMCs from blood, sampled around 5 days after vaccination. The receptor was derived from a man in his fifties or sixties who received an inactivated influenza vaccine. CDR3 sequence reads: CASSTTGGWTEAFF. The DNA of the CDR3 is TGTGCCAGCAGCACGACAGGGGGGTGGACTGAAGCTTTCTTT.